This T cell receptor (beta chain) came from a study of blood T cell repertoires in COVID-19. The overall study: PBMCs, B-cell-depleted T cells, or T cells were the source of the cDNA or gDNA that made up the material.

This CDR3 contains 14 residues. Trimming took 4 bases from V and 4 from J, leaving 13 bases between them. Germline V gene data show CDR1 as MNHEY and CDR2 as SVGAGI. Original processing methods: Reference gene primer amplification gave nucleated cell count estimates. Produced via immunoSEQ multiplex PCR; TCRdb's table is partial and in-frame only. V and J calls and clone size are copied from that table; D and trimming were computed from the DNA. Of 25,000 to 35,000 clones listed, approximately 87% are singletons. What was sequenced was peripheral blood. The chain is built from TRBV6-5 and TRBJ1-2; perhaps TRBD1 as D (6 bases). The sequence came from a human donor with active COVID-19. The donor label of this sample is uncertain. The CDR3 reads CASSSGQTFYGYTF. CDR3 bases: TGTGCCAGCAGTTCCGGACAGACATTCTATGGCTACACCTTC.